Listed below are T cell receptor beta chains from one sample, sequenced in a study of blood T cell repertoires in COVID-19. Libraries were prepared by immunoSEQ multiplex PCR; TCRdb keeps only in-frame clonotypes and omits some of them. Here the sample spans hundreds of thousands of clones, approximately 90% being singletons. The sequencing sample was made of PBMCs or T cells enriched from blood (not recorded which). These receptors all stem from a woman aged 30 to 39 with acute COVID-19. Each CDR3 is given with its conserved first and last residue. The order of the fields is CDR3 protein, V gene, J gene, D gene. The D gene is left open where the match is weak.

CDR3aa: CASSPWASGTRSYNEQFF
v_gene: TRBV27
j_gene: TRBJ2-1
d_gene: TRBD2

CDR3aa: CASTNTFNEQFF
v_gene: TRBV12-3/TRBV12-4
j_gene: TRBJ2-1
d_gene: NA

CDR3aa: CASSQARDRNSPLHF
v_gene: TRBV4-1
j_gene: TRBJ1-6
d_gene: TRBD1

CDR3aa: CATSIRGGRETQYF
v_gene: TRBV15
j_gene: TRBJ2-5
d_gene: NA

CDR3aa: CASSLTGGLGQPQHF
v_gene: TRBV2
j_gene: TRBJ1-5
d_gene: TRBD1

CDR3aa: CASSSGPRANTGELFF
v_gene: TRBV5-1
j_gene: TRBJ2-2
d_gene: NA

CDR3aa: CASSLTGSRNQPQHF
v_gene: TRBV28
j_gene: TRBJ1-5
d_gene: NA

CDR3aa: CATSDHCTEAFF
v_gene: TRBV24-1
j_gene: TRBJ1-1
d_gene: NA

CDR3aa: CASSPQRSYNSPLHF
v_gene: TRBV11-2
j_gene: TRBJ1-6
d_gene: NA

CDR3aa: CASSQDPSGTYNEQFF
v_gene: TRBV3-1/TRBV3-2
j_gene: TRBJ2-1
d_gene: TRBD2